This TCR beta chain was found in a study of shared clonotypes between healthy human individuals. Study as a whole: The people who gave samples were a couple of women and a few men aged 18 to 49. Notes on the study in general: Sampling involved blood alone; tissue repertoires likely differ. Roughly 5% of naive CD4 clonotypes were shared across several donors.

This CDR3 comprises 17 residues. The ends were cut back, 1 base at V and 1 base at J, with 17 bases in the middle. Of note for this clone: The antigen is undetermined.

All donors qualified as healthy HIV-negative adults and had experienced no recent acute infections or vaccinations. Profiling relied on immunoSEQ multiplex PCR, and the TCRdb table lists in-frame clones only, not all of them. The sample lists about 2 million clones, roughly 96% occurring once. What was sequenced was naive CD4+ T cells sorted from blood. Subset reported: CD45RA+ positively selected. This receptor was obtained from a man between 18 and 29 years old in good health. V is TRBV5-3 and J is TRBJ1-1; D gene unclear. TRBV5-3 falls under the ORF class, with uncertain function. In nucleotides, the CDR3 is TGTGCCAGAAGCTTGTCGAGCCACGACGGCCCGAACACTGAAGCTTTCTTT. As protein: CARSLSSHDGPNTEAFF.